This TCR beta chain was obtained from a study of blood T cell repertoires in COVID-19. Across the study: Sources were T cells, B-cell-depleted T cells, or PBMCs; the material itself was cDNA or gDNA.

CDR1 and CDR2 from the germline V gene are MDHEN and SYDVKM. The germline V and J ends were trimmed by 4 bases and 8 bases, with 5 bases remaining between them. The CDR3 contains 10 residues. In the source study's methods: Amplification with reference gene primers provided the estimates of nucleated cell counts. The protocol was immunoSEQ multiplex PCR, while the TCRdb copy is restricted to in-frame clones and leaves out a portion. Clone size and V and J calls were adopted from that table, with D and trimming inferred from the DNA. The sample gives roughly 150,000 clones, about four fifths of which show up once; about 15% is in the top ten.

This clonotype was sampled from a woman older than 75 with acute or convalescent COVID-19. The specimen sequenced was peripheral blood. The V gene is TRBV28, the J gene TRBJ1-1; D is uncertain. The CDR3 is CASSYEEAFF. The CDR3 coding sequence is TGTGCCAGCAGTTACGAGGAAGCTTTCTTT.